This TCR beta chain was observed in a study of early T cells in non-severe SARS-CoV-2 infection (dated by TCRdb to the early 2020s). The study in broad terms: Because TCR sequencing relied on bulk RNA taken from unsorted whole blood, pairing of alpha and beta chains was not possible. Overall study outcomes, separate from this receptor: VDJdb matching was skewed toward anti-spike CD8 responses and likely underestimated virus-specific expansions by missing private and CD4 specificities.

The study was a case-control design nested within a healthcare worker cohort in London, UK, with weekly nasopharyngeal swab PCR tests and blood sampling. Healthcare workers were recruited during the week of the UK lockdown, between 23 and 31 March 2020, and followed weekly for up to roughly 15 weeks. This clonotype was observed a few times. Its antigen is currently not known. Base qualities are not provided; no much larger clone lies one nucleotide away. The junction shows trimming of 5 bases on V and 2 bases on J, plus 16 bases between the germline ends. The CDR3 numbers 15 residues from cysteine through phenylalanine. Only the CDR3 region is kept as DNA, spanning 45 bases read in frame from base 1. The germline V gene gives CDR1 as SGHVS and CDR2 as FQNEAQ. The library was prepared using 5' RACE. The sequencing machine was a NextSeq 500. Unique molecular identifiers were attached to individual cDNA molecules in the TCR library protocol so that sequencing error and PCR bias could be corrected. Sequencing covered both TCR alpha and beta chains, and within each sample the abundances of alpha and beta sequences were tightly co-correlated. In the paper's pipeline: Decombinator V4 was used to annotate the V gene, J gene and CDR3 of the TCR sequences. Expanded TCRs were defined as changing significantly between any two time points under a Poisson model with p below 0.0001. TCR abundances were normalised to the total number of TCRs sequenced per sample and were expressed as counts per million. MAIT TCRs were defined by TRAV1-2 paired with TRAJ12, TRAJ20 or TRAJ33, and iNKT TCRs by TRAV10 paired with TRAJ18. VDJdb, accessed on 1 November 2021, was searched for TCRs annotated for CMV, EBV and SARS-CoV-2, and TCRs annotated for more than one antigen were excluded. TCRdb reprocessing: public reads trimmed at Q25 with fastp, clones called with MiXCR, in-frame beta chains kept. Rows are unified per CDR3 protein, each entry keeping the most common DNA and genes. Clone size and V and J calls follow TCRdb, not the original study. This sample is represented by approximately 85,000 distinct CDR3 sequences; 9% to 15% of them were singletons. Around 7% of the sample is in the top ten clones.

The sequence was collected from an adult who was a healthcare worker with PCR-confirmed SARS-CoV-2 infection or an uninfected control (not recorded which). The chain joins TRBV7-8 to TRBJ2-7; TRBD1 might be the D gene, on 6 matching bases. The sample consisted of whole blood. The bases are TGTGCCAGCAGCGGGACAAGGCCCGTGGCCTACGAGCAGTACTTC. This codes for CASSGTRPVAYEQYF.